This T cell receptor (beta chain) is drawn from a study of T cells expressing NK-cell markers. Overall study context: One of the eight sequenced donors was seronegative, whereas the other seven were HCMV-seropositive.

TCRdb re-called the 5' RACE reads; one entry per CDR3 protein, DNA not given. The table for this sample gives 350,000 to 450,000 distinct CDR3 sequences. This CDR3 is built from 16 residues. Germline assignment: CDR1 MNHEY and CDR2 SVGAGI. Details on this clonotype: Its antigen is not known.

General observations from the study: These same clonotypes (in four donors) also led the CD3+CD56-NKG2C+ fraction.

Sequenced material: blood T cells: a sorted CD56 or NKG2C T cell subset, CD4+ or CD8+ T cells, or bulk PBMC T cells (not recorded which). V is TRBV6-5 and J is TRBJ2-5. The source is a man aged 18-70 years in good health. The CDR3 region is CASSSDTKQHLETQYF.